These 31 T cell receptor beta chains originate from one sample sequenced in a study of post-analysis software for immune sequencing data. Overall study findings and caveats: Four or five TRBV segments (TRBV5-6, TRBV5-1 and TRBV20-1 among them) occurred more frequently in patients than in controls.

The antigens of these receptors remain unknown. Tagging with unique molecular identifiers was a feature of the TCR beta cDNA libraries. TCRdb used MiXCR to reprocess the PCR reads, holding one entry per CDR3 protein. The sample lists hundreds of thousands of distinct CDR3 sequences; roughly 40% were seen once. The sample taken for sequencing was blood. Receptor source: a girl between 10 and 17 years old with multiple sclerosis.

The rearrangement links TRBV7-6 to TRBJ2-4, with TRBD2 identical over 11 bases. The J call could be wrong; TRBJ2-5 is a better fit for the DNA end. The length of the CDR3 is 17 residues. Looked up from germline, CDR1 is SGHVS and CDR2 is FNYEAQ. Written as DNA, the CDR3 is TGTGCCAGCAGCTTAGGCTGGGGGACTAGCGGCCAAGAGACCCAGTACTTC. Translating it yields CASSLGWGTSGQETQYF.

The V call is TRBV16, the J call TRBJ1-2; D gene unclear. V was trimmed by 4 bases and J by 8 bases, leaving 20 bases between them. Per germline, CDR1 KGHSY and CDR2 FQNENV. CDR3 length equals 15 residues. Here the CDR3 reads CASSPPFRRSEGYTF. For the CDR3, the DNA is TGTGCCAGCAGCCCCCCGTTCAGGAGGTCGGAAGGCTACACCTTC.

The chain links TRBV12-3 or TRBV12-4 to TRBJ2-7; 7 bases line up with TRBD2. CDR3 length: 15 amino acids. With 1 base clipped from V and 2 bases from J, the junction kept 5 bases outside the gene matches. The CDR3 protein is CASSLDSGKTYEQYF. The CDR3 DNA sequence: TGTGCCAGCAGTTTAGACAGCGGGAAAACCTACGAGCAGTACTTC.

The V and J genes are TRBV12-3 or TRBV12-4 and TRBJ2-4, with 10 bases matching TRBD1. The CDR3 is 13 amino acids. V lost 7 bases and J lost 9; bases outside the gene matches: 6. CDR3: CASTRTGGSIQYF. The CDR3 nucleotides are TGTGCCAGCACCCGGACAGGGGGGAGCATTCAGTACTTC.

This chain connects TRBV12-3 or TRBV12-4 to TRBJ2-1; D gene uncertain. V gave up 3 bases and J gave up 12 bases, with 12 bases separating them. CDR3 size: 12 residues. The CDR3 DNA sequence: TGTGCCAGCAGTTTGCTCCAACGGGTGCAGTTCTTC. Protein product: CASSLLQRVQFF.

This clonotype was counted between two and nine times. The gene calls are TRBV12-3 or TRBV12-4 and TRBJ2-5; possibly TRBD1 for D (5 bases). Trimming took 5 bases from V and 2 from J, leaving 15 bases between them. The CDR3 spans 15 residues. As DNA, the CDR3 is TGTGCCAGCAGTCCCTGGGGCCCAGGGCAAGAGACCCAGTACTTC. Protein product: CASSPWGPGQETQYF.

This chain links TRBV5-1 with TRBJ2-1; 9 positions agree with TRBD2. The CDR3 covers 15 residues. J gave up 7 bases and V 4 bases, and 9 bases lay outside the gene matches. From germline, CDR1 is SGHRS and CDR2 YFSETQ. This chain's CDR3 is CASSPARGGENEQFF. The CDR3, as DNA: TGCGCCAGCAGCCCGGCGCGGGGGGGCGAAAATGAGCAGTTCTTC.

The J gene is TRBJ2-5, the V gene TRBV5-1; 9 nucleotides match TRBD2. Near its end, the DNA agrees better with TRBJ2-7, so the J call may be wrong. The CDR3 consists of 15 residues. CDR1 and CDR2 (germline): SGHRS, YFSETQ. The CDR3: CASSLGASGVYEQYF. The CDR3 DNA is TGCGCCAGCAGCTTGGGAGCTAGCGGGGTCTACGAGCAGTACTTC.

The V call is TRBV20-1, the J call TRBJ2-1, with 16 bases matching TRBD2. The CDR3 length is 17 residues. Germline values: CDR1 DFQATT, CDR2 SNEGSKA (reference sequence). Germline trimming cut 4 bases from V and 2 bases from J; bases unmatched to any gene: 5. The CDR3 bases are TGCAGTGCTATGGGACTAGCGGGGGGGCAGACCTACAATGAGCAGTTCTTC. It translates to CSAMGLAGGQTYNEQFF.

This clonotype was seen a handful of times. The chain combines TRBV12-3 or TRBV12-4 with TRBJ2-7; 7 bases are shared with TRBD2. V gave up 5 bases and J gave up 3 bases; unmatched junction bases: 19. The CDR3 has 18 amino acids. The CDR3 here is CASSPARGLAEFNYEQYF. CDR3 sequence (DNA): TGTGCCAGCAGTCCAGCCCGGGGTCTAGCGGAATTTAACTACGAGCAGTACTTC.

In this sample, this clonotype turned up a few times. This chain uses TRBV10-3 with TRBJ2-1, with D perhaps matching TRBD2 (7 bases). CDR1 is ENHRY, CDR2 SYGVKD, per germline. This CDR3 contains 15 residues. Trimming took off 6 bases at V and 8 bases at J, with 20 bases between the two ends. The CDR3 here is CAISAGAGEIDEQFF. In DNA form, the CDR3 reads TGTGCCATCAGCGCGGGGGCGGGAGAGATCGATGAGCAGTTCTTC.

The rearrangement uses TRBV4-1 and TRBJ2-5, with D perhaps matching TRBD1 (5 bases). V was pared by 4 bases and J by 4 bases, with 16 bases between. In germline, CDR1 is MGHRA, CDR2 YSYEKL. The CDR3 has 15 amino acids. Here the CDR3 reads CASSPTPGWRETQYF. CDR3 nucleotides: TGCGCCAGCAGCCCGACCCCAGGGTGGCGAGAGACCCAGTACTTC.

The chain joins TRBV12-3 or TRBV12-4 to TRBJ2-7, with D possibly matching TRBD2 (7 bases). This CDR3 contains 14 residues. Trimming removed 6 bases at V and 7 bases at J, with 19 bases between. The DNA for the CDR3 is TGTGCCAGCAGACGGGGGCGGGAGCACAATGAGCAGTACTTC. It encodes CASRRGREHNEQYF.

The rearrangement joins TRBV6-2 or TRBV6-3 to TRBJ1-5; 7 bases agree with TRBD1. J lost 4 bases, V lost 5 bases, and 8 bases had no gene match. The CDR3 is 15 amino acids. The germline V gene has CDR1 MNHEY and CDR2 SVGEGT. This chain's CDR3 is CASSPTGVGNQPQHF. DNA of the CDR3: TGTGCCAGCAGTCCCACAGGGGTAGGGAATCAGCCCCAGCATTTT.

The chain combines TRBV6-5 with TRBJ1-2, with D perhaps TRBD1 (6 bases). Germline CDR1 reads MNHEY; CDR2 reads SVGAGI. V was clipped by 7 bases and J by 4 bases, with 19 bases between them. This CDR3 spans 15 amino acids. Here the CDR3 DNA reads TGTGCCAGCACTTTAAGACGGGGGCTAGGCTATGGCTACACCTTC. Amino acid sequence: CASTLRRGLGYGYTF.

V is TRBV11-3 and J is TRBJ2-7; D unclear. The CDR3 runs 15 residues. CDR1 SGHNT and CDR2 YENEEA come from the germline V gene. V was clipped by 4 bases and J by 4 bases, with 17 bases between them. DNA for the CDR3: TGTGCCAGCAGCTCGATTTCCGGAAACAAGTACGAGCAGTACTTC. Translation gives CASSSISGNKYEQYF. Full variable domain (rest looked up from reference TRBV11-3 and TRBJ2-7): EAGVVQSPRYKIIEKKQPVAFWCNPISGHNTLYWYLQNLGQGPELLIRYENEEAVDDSQLPKDRFSAERLKGVDSTLKIQPAELGDSAVYLCASSSISGNKYEQYFGPGTRLTVT.

CDR3 sequence reads: CASSGTGEGGKLFF. The CDR3 DNA sequence: TGTGCCAGCAGTGGAACAGGGGAGGGTGGAAAACTGTTTTTT. The rearrangement links TRBV6-5 to TRBJ1-4; TRBD1 matches at 7 bases. The germline V gene has CDR1 MNHEY and CDR2 SVGAGI. The CDR3 has 14 residues. V shed 5 bases, J shed 10 bases, and the junction held 10 bases outside the gene matches.

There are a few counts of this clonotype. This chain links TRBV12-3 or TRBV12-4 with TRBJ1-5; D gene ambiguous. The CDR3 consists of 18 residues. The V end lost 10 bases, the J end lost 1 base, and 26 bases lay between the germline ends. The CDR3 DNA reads TGTGCCACCGACACGGACGTAATGTCCCCGATCAGCAATCAGCCCCAGCATTTT. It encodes CATDTDVMSPISNQPQHF.

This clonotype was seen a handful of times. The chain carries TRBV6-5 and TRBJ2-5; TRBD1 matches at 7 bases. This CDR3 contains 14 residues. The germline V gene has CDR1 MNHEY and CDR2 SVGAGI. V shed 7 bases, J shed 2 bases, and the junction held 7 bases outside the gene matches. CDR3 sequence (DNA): TGTGCCAGCACCAAGGACAGGTCGCAAGAGACCCAGTACTTC. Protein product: CASTKDRSQETQYF.

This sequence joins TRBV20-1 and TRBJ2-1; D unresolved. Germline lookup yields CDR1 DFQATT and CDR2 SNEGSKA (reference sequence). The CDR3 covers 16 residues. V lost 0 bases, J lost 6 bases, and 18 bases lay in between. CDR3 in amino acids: CSARDFATPRSNEQFF. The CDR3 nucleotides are TGCAGTGCTAGAGATTTTGCTACACCAAGGTCCAATGAGCAGTTCTTC.

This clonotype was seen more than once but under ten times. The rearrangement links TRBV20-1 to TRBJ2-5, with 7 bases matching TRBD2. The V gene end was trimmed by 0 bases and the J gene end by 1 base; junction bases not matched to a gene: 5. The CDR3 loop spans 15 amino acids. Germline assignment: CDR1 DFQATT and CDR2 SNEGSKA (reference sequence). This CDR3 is CSAREERGLQETQYF. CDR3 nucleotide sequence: TGCAGTGCTAGAGAGGAGCGGGGTCTCCAAGAGACCCAGTACTTC.

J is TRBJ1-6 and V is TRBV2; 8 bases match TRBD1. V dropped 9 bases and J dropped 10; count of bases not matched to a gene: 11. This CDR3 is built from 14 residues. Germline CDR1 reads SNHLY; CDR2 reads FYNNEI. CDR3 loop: CASRQGNRGSPLHF. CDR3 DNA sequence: TGTGCCAGTCGACAGGGGAACAGAGGATCACCCCTCCACTTT. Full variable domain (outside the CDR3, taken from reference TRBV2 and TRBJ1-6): EPEVTQTPSHQVTQMGQEVILRCVPISNHLYFYWYRQILGQKVEFLVSFYNNEISEKSEIFDDQFSVERPDGSNFTLKIRSTKLEDSAMYFCASRQGNRGSPLHFGNGTRLTVT.

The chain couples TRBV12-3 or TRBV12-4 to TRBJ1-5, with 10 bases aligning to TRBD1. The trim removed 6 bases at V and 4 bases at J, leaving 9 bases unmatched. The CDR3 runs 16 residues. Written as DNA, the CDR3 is TGTGCCAGCAGCGACAGGGGGCGCGGGCCGAATCAGCCCCAGCATTTT. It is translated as CASSDRGRGPNQPQHF.

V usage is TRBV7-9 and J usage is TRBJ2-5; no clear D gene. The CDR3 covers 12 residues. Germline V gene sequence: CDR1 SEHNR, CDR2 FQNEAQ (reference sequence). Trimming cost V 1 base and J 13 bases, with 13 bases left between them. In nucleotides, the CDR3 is TGTGCCAGCAGCTTAGGGGATAACGAGCGGTACTTC. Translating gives CASSLGDNERYF.

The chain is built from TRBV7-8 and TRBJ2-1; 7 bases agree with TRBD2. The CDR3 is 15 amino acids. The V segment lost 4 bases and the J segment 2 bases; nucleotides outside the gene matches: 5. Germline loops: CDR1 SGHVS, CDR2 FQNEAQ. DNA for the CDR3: TGTGCCAGCAGCTCGCCCGGGACTACCTACAATGAGCAGTTCTTC. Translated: CASSSPGTTYNEQFF.

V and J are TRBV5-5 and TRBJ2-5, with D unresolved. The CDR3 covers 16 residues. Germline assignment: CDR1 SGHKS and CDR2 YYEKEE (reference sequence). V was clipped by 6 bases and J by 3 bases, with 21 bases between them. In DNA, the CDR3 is TGTGCCAGCATCAAGACTCCCCGGCAGGCCAAAGAGACCCAGTACTTC. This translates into CASIKTPRQAKETQYF.

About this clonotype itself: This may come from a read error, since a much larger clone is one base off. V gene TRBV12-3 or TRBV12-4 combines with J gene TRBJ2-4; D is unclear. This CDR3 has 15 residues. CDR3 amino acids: CASSFYRSAKTIQYF. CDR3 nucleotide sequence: TGTGCCAGCAGTTTCTACAGATCAGCCAAAACCATTCAGTACTTC.

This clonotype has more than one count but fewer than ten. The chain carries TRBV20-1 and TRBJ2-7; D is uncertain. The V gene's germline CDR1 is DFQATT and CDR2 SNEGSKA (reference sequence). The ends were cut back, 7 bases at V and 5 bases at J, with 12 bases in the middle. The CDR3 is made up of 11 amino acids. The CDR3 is CSVLGPHEQYF. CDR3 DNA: TGCAGTGTCCTGGGTCCCCACGAGCAGTACTTC.

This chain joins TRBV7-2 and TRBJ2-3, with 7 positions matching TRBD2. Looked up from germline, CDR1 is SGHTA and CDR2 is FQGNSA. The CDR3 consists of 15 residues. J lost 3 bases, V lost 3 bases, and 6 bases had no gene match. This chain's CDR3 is CASSFGGSRTDTQYF. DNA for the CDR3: TGTGCCAGCAGCTTCGGCGGGAGTCGGACAGATACGCAGTATTTT.

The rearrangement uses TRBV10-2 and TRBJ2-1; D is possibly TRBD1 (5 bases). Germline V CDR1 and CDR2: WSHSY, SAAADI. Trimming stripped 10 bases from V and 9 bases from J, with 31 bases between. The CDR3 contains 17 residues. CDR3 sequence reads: CATRGDLGLPAGSEQFF. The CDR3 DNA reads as TGCGCCACCCGTGGAGACCTGGGGCTCCCGGCAGGAAGTGAGCAGTTCTTC.

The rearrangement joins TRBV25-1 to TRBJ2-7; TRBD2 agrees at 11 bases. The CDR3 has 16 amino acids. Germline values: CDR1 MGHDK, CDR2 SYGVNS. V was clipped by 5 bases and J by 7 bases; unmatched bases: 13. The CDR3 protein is CASSLFQTSGNNEQYF. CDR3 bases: TGTGCCAGCAGTCTCTTCCAGACTAGCGGGAACAATGAGCAGTACTTC.